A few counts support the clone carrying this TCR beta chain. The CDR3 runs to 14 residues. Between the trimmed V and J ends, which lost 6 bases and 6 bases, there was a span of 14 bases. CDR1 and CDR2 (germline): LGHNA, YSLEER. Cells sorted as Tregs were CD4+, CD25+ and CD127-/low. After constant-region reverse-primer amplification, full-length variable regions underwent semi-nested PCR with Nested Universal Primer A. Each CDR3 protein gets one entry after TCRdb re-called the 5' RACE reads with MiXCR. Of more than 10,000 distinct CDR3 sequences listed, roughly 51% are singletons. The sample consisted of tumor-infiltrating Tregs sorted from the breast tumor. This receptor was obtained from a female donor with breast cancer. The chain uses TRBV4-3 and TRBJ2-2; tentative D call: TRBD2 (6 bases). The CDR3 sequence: CASRQSGEAGELFF. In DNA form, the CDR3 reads TGCGCCAGCAGGCAGTCCGGGGAGGCCGGGGAGCTGTTTTTT.